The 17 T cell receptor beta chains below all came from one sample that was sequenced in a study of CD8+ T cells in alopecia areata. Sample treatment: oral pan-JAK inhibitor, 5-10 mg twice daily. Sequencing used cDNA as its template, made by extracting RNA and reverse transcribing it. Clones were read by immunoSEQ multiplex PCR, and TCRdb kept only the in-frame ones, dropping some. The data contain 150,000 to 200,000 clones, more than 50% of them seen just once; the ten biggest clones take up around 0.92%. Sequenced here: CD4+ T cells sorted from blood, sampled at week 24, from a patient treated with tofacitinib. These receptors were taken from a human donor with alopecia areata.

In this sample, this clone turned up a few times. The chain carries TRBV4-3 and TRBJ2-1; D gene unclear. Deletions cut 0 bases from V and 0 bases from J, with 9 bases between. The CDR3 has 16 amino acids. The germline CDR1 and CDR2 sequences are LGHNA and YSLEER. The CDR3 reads CASSQDLVASYNEQFF. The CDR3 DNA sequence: TGCGCCAGCAGCCAAGATTTGGTTGCCTCCTACAATGAGCAGTTCTTC.

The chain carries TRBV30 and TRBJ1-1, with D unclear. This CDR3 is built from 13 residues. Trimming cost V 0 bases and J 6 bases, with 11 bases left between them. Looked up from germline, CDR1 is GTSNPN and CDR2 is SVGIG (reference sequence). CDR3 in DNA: TGTGCCTGGAGTGTAAGCCCGACGGCTGAAGCTTTCTTT. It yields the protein CAWSVSPTAEAFF.

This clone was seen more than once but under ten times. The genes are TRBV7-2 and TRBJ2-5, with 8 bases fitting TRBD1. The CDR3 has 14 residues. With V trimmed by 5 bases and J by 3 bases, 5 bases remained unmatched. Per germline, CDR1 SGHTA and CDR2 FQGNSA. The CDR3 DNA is TGTGCCAGCAGCGCCCAGACAGGGGAAGAGACCCAGTACTTC. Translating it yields CASSAQTGEETQYF.

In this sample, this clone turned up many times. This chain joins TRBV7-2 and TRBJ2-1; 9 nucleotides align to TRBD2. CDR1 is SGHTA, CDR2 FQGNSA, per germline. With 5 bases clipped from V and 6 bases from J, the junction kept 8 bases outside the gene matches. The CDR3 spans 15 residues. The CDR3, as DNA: TGTGCCAGCAGCCCAGGGGGTAGCGGGGGCAATGAGCAGTTCTTC. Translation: CASSPGGSGGNEQFF.

The CDR3 is CASSWSGSERTDTQYF. DNA of the CDR3: TGTGCCAGCAGTTGGTCGGGTAGCGAGCGCACAGATACGCAGTATTTT. The chain has TRBV6-5 and TRBJ2-3, with a tentative D call TRBD2 (5 bases). With 4 bases removed from V and 1 base from J, the gap between germline ends came to 15 bases. The CDR3 spans 16 residues. Germline assignment: CDR1 MNHEY and CDR2 SVGAGI.

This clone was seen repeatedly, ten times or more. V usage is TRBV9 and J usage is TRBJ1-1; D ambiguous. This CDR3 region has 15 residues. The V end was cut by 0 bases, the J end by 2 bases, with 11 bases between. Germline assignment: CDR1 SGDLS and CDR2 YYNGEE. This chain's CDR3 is CASSVVREANTEAFF. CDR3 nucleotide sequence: TGTGCCAGCAGCGTAGTAAGGGAGGCTAACACTGAAGCTTTCTTT.

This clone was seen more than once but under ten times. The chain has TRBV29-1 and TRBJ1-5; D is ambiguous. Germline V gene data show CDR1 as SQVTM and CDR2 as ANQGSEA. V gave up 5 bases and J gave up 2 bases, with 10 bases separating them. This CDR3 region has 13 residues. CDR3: CSVYVGGNQPQHF. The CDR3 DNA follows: TGCAGCGTTTATGTTGGGGGCAATCAGCCCCAGCATTTT.

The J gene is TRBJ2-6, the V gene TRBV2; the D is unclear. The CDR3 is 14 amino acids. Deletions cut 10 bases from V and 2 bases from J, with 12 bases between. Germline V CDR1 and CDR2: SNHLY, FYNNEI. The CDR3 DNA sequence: TGTGCCACCCAAGTTCGGGCTGGGGCCAACGTCCTGACTTTC. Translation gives CATQVRAGANVLTF.

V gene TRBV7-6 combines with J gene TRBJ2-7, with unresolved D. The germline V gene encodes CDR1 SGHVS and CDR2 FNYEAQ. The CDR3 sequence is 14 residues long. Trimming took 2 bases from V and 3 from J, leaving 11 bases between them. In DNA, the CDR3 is TGTGCCAGCAGCTTAAATGAGTTCGGCTACGAGCAGTACTTC. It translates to CASSLNEFGYEQYF.

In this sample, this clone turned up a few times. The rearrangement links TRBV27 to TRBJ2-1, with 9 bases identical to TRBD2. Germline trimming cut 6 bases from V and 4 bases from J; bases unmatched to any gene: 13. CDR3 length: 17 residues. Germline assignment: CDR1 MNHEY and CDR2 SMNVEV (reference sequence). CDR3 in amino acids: CASSRAASGAKYNEQFF. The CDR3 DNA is TGTGCCAGCAGCCGGGCGGCTAGCGGGGCCAAATACAATGAGCAGTTCTTC.

The CDR3 protein is CSARDADTQYF. The CDR3 DNA reads as TGCAGTGCTAGAGATGCGGATACGCAGTATTTT. This sequence joins TRBV20-1 and TRBJ2-3, with D hard to call. Germline V gives CDR1 DFQATT, CDR2 SNEGSKA (reference sequence). This CDR3 contains 11 residues. Trimming pared 0 bases from V and 6 bases from J, leaving 4 bases between.

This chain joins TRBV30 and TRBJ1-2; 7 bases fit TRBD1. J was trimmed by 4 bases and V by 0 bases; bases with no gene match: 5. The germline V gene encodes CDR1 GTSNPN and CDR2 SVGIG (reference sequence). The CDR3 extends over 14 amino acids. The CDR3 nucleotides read TGTGCCTGGAGTGTACAGGGGAAATCCTATGGCTACACCTTC. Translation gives CAWSVQGKSYGYTF.

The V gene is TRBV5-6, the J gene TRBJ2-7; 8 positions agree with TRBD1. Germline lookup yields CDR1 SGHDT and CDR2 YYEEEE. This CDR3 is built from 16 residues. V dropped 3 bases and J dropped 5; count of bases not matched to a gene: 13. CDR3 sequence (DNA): TGTGCCAGCAGCTGGCGACAGGGGCTTCAGGGCGACGAGCAGTACTTC. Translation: CASSWRQGLQGDEQYF.

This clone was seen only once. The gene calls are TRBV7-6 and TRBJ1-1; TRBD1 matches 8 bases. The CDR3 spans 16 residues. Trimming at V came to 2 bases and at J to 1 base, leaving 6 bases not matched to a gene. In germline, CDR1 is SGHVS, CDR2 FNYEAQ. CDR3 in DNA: TGTGCCAGCAGCTTAAGGCGACAGGGGCCGAACACTGAAGCTTTCTTT. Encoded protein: CASSLRRQGPNTEAFF.

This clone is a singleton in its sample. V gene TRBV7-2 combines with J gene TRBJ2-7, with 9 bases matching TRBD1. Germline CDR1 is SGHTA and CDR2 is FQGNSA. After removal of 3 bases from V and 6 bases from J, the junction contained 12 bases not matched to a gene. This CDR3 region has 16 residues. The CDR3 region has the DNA TGTGCCAGCAGCTTTATTACAGGGGGCAAATTTGGCGAGCAGTACTTC. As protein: CASSFITGGKFGEQYF.

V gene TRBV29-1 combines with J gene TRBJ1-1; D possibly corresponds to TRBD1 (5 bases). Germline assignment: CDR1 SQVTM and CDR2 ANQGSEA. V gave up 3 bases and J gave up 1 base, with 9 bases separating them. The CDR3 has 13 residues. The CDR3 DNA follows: TGCAGCGTTGAGCAGGGAAGGAACACTGAAGCTTTCTTT. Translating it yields CSVEQGRNTEAFF.

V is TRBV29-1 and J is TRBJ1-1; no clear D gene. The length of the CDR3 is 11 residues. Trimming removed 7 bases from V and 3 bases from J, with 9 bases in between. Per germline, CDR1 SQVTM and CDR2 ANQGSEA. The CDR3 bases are TGCAGCGGGATGGTTGACACTGAAGCTTTCTTT. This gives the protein CSGMVDTEAFF.